This T cell receptor (beta chain) was profiled in a study of cytomegalovirus exposure and HLA in healthy donors. This PCR relied on a set of 60 Vbeta primers and 13 Jbeta primers. Produced via immunoSEQ multiplex PCR; TCRdb's table is partial and in-frame only. The data show fewer than 130,000 clones, with roughly 70% seen just once and around 9.9% held by the top ten. This clone was counted once. This TCR came from a man between 35 and 55 years old in good health and CMV-seropositive. What was sequenced was PBMCs.

CDR3 sequence reads: CASSLRAGGLNNEQFF. The CDR3 bases are TGTGCCAGCAGCTTACGGGCGGGAGGCCTAAACAATGAGCAGTTCTTC. This chain connects TRBV7-9 to TRBJ2-1; 8 positions match TRBD2. Germline V gene lookup returns CDR1 SEHNR and CDR2 FQNEAQ (reference sequence). The ends lost 2 bases at V and 5 bases at J; junction bases unmatched: 8. This CDR3 contains 16 residues. Together with reference TRBV7-9 and TRBJ2-1, the CDR3 gives the full variable domain: DTGVSQNPRHKITKRGQNVTFRCDPISEHNRLYWYRQTLGQGPEFLTYFQNEAQLEKSRLLSDRFSAERPKGSFSTLEIQRTEQGDSAMYLCASSLRAGGLNNEQFFGPGTRLTVL.